Below, 9 T cell receptor beta chains from the same sample are listed, as sequenced in a study of T cells expressing NK-cell markers (dated by TCRdb to 2018 to 2021). The method behind the library was 5' RACE. The sequencer listed for this sample is Illumina HiSeq 2000. After TCRdb reprocessed the reads, each CDR3 protein sequence was kept as one row, without DNA. The table held for this sample gives 450,000 to 600,000 distinct CDR3 sequences. Together, the top ten hold under 4.5% of the sample. Sample: blood T cells: a sorted CD56 or NKG2C T cell subset, CD4+ or CD8+ T cells, or bulk PBMC T cells (not recorded which). The source is a man aged 18 to 30 in good health. Donor details come from another sample of the same person, matched by shared clones.

The CDR3 here is CASSQGGLMMDTQYF. The V and J genes are TRBV7-7 and TRBJ2-3; the TCRdb call, TRBD1, lacks DNA for checking. Germline V gene sequence: CDR1 SSHAT, CDR2 FNYEAQ (reference sequence). This CDR3 has 15 amino acids.

The chain has TRBV12-3 or TRBV12-4 and TRBJ2-4; TCRdb reports TRBD1, a call that lacks DNA to check it against. The CDR3 consists of 15 residues. The CDR3: CASSPRGVAKNIQYF.

The CDR3 reads CASSPRTSGNQADTQYF. J is TRBJ2-3 and V is TRBV18; checking the TCRdb D call of TRBD2 is not possible without DNA. The CDR3 consists of 17 residues. Germline V lookup: CDR1 KGHSH, CDR2 LQKENI.

CDR3 residues: CASLLPGGYNEQFF. This sequence joins TRBV7-9 and TRBJ2-1; TCRdb outputs TRBD2, but without DNA this stays unchecked. Germline V lookup: CDR1 SEHNR, CDR2 FQNEAQ (reference sequence). The CDR3 length is 14 residues.

The rearrangement joins TRBV4-2 to TRBJ1-4; TCRdb's assignment of TRBD1 cannot be checked, as there is no DNA. This CDR3 spans 16 amino acids. In germline, CDR1 is LGHNA, CDR2 YNFKEQ. The CDR3: CASSQDQQADYEKLFF.

The chain joins TRBV20-1 to TRBJ2-5; TCRdb's assignment of TRBD2 cannot be checked, as there is no DNA. Germline lookup yields CDR1 DFQATT and CDR2 SNEGSKA (reference sequence). The CDR3 contains 13 residues. The CDR3 loop is CSAIAGGWETQYF.

The genes are TRBV7-8 and TRBJ2-5; TCRdb calls TRBD2, which cannot be checked without DNA. CDR1 and CDR2 from the germline V gene are SGHVS and FQNEAQ. The CDR3 length is 15 residues. The CDR3 reads CASSKRDSPRETQYF.

The chain is built from TRBV12-3 or TRBV12-4 and TRBJ2-5; checking the TCRdb D call of TRBD1 is not possible without DNA. The CDR3 is 11 residues long. CDR3 loop: CASSRTPPQYF.

V is TRBV5-1 and J is TRBJ1-6; TCRdb names TRBD1, which stays unverified in the absence of DNA. In germline, CDR1 is SGHRS, CDR2 YFSETQ. CDR3 length: 15 residues. CDR3 amino acids: CASSQDTSYNSPLHF. Full variable domain (outside the CDR3, taken from reference TRBV5-1 and TRBJ1-6): KAGVTQTPRYLIKTRGQQVTLSCSPISGHRSVSWYQQTPGQGLQFLFEYFSETQRNKGNFPGRFSGRQFSNSRSEMNVSTLELGDSALYLCASSQDTSYNSPLHFGNGTRLTVT.